This entry is about one T cell receptor beta chain. In its sample, this clonotype was seen many times. Its binding antigen is unknown. The sample holds no much larger clone one base away, and base qualities are not on file. Every donor was a healthy Caucasian. Three pairs of female monozygotic twins, all aged 18 to 29 years, were included in the twin cohort. Positive isolation kits from Invitrogen were used to isolate CD4+ and CD8+ T cell populations. These data belong to a study of identical twins listed by TCRdb under 2016. For the wider study: To test whether fetal clonotypes persist, the study used deep sequencing on TCR alpha and beta repertoires from monozygotic twins, unrelated adults of various ages, and cord blood. To rule out contamination, replicate twin experiments were performed at different times with different library preparation protocols.

After removal of 4 bases from V and 3 bases from J, the junction retains 0 bases not matched to a gene. The CDR3 covers 12 residues, taking in both the cysteine and the phenylalanine. The CDR3 DNA has 36 bases and is translated from base 1. The germline V gene provides CDR1 SGHRS and CDR2 YFSETQ. What the study reported, not specific to this receptor: Zero-insertion analyses could be partly confounded by invariant T cells such as MAIT and iNKT, though diverse VJ usage argued against such confounding for most clonotypes. Compared with coincidental sharing between unrelated individuals, out-of-frame TCR alpha sequences shared between twins showed an excess of sequences with low generation probability. A weaker excess of twin sharing was found in beta out-of-frame sequences because the signal-to-noise ratio was lowered by fewer shared sequences. Abundant cord blood beta clonotypes carried fewer insertions; young adult naive repertoires showed a weaker similar trend, while memory repertoires showed none. In monozygotic twins, out-of-frame TCR alpha sharing was systematically underestimated by recombination models, although the models agreed with sharing between unrelated individuals. Conclusions relied on cross-sectional statistical analysis, since the same donors could not be followed over many years.

The library was built by means of 5' RACE. Data came from an Illumina HiSeq 2000. Template switching added a universal primer binding site, and the final cDNA carried a unique molecular identifier that allowed TCR cDNA molecules to be counted accurately. Specific primers in the conserved constant-segment region were used to synthesize first-strand cDNA for the TCR alpha and beta chains. Each cDNA library was double barcoded, with a SMART-Mk sample barcode plus Illumina barcodes, to control for contamination. TruSeq adapter sequences, together with Illumina sample barcodes, were added in two successive PCR steps. Sequencing of the TCR alpha and beta cDNA libraries was done on the Illumina HiSeq platform using custom primers. Turning to the authors' computational methods: MiGEC processed the raw reads to extract unique molecular identifiers, while MiXCR was used to determine the CDR3 positions. For each individual, recombination models were inferred using an EM algorithm with the repgenHMM and IGoR tools. Shared clonotypes were analyzed with the tcR package in R, and sharing was normalized by the product of cloneset sizes. To study raw recombination free of thymic and clonal selection effects, out-of-frame nonproductive sequences were analyzed. In TCRdb, the public reads were trimmed at Q25 with fastp and aligned with MiXCR, with productive beta chains retained. CDR3 protein sequences are deduplicated, and each keeps its most common genes and DNA. V and J calls and clone size were set by TCRdb, not the authors. Within this sample are 450,000 or so distinct CDR3 sequences, with 14% of them counted one time only. 0.95% to 1% of the sample rests with the top ten.

This sample was also put to use in a study of yellow fever vaccine responses in identical twins. From the second report: The authors reported that the T cell response to vaccination in identical twins appeared partly convergent and partly personalized. In the study, vaccine-responding T cell clones were precisely tracked in identical twins.

Input material: CD4+ T cells sorted from blood. This TCR came from a young woman in good health. The chain uses TRBV5-1 and TRBJ1-2; 7 bases in between match TRBD1. The CDR3 reads as follows: CASSTGDYGYTF. The sequenced DNA: TGCGCCAGCAGCACAGGGGACTATGGCTACACCTTC. Reference TRBV5-1 and TRBJ1-2 genes cover what lies past the CDR3, so the full variable domain is KAGVTQTPRYLIKTRGQQVTLSCSPISGHRSVSWYQQTPGQGLQFLFEYFSETQRNKGNFPGRFSGRQFSNSRSEMNVSTLELGDSALYLCASSTGDYGYTFGSGTRLTVV.